The 26 T cell receptor beta chains below were found in one sample sequenced in a study of blood T cell repertoires in COVID-19 (dated by TCRdb to 2019 to 2021). Libraries were constructed by the immunoSEQ multiplex PCR assay. This is the immuneACCESS table as TCRdb keeps it, with only in-frame sequences that have V and J called. A part of the clones is gone; compared with another copy, unresolved V genes explain less than half, and the rest is unexplained. This sample has approximately 200,000 clones in its table, and around 86% of those were observed once. Of the sample, less than 3.5% is held by the ten largest clones. Specimen: peripheral blood. These receptors came from a woman aged 30 to 39 with active or convalescent COVID-19.

This chain uses TRBV4-1 with TRBJ2-1; D ambiguous. Trimming cost V 4 bases and J 0 bases, with 10 bases left between them. Germline CDR1 MGHRA, CDR2 YSYEKL. The CDR3 loop spans 15 amino acids. The CDR3 bases are TGCGCCAGCAGCCCCTACCCGAGCTCCTACAATGAGCAGTTCTTC. Protein product: CASSPYPSSYNEQFF.

CDR3 sequence reads: CASSFYRSSQETQYF. CDR3 bases: TGTGCCAGCAGCTTCTACAGGAGCTCCCAAGAGACCCAGTACTTC. The chain links TRBV7-9 to TRBJ2-5; a weak D match, TRBD1 (5 bases). The V end was cut by 3 bases, the J end by 1 base, with 12 bases between. The germline V gene encodes CDR1 SEHNR and CDR2 FQNEAQ (reference sequence). The CDR3 runs to 15 residues.

The rearrangement uses TRBV5-5 and TRBJ1-4; 8 nucleotides agree with TRBD1. This CDR3 has 16 residues. With 1 base clipped from V and 4 bases from J, the junction kept 6 bases outside the gene matches. CDR1 is SGHKS and CDR2 is YYEKEE in the germline V gene (reference sequence). CDR3 DNA: TGTGCCAGCAGCTTGTCAGGGGGCTTGGGTAATGAAAAACTGTTTTTT. Its translation is CASSLSGGLGNEKLFF.

The V call is TRBV9, the J call TRBJ2-5; maybe TRBD1 (7 bases). V dropped 3 bases and J dropped 0 bases, with 21 bases sitting between them. The germline V gene encodes CDR1 SGDLS and CDR2 YYNGEE. The CDR3 consists of 18 residues. CDR3 sequence: CASSDPMGGQIYQETQYF. Written as DNA, the CDR3 is TGTGCCAGCAGCGACCCGATGGGGGGACAGATTTACCAAGAGACCCAGTACTTC.

Ten or more counts support this clone. The chain employs TRBV7-2 and TRBJ2-7; the D gene is possibly TRBD1 (6 bases). The CDR3 loop spans 16 amino acids. The germline CDR1 and CDR2 sequences are SGHTA and FQGNSA. The V end was cut by 0 bases, the J end by 6 bases, with 18 bases between. The CDR3, as DNA: TGTGCCAGCAGCTTAGCTCGGGCAGGGGCCGCCTCCGAGCAGTACTTC. The encoded protein is CASSLARAGAASEQYF.

V usage is TRBV28 and J usage is TRBJ1-4; no firm D call. Per the germline V gene, CDR1 is MDHEN and CDR2 is SYDVKM. The germline V and J ends were trimmed by 6 bases and 5 bases, with 16 bases remaining between them. The CDR3 has 15 amino acids. This CDR3 reads CASSLWGASNEKLFF. CDR3 nucleotides: TGTGCCAGCAGCCTATGGGGAGCGTCGAATGAAAAACTGTTTTTT.

The rearrangement joins TRBV10-3 to TRBJ2-7; TRBD1 aligns across 7 bases. V shed 10 bases, J shed 2 bases, and the junction held 8 bases outside the gene matches. This CDR3 comprises 13 residues. Germline loops: CDR1 ENHRY, CDR2 SYGVKD. In nucleotides, the CDR3 is TGTGCCACCCGGGACAGCCGCACCTACGAGCAGTACTTC. Protein product: CATRDSRTYEQYF.

This chain joins TRBV6-5 and TRBJ2-7; 9 bases are shared with TRBD1. V lost 2 bases, J lost 8 bases, and 13 bases stayed unmatched. Germline values: CDR1 MNHEY, CDR2 SVGAGI. The CDR3 runs to 16 residues. The CDR3 nucleotides are TGTGCCAGCAGTTACATTCGAGGGACAGGGCGGTTCAAGCAGTACTTC. It specifies CASSYIRGTGRFKQYF.

The chain links TRBV5-4 to TRBJ1-2; D is ambiguous. This CDR3 comprises 17 residues. The V and J ends lost 0 bases and 5 bases respectively, with 20 bases between them. Germline CDR1 reads SGHNT; CDR2 reads YYREEE (reference sequence). DNA for the CDR3: TGTGCCAGCAGCTTGGACCTCTCGAGGCGGGTCTCTTATGGCTACACCTTC. Amino acids: CASSLDLSRRVSYGYTF.

The V and J genes are TRBV5-8 and TRBJ2-3; no clear D gene. This CDR3 comprises 14 residues. Trimming shortened V by 5 bases and J by 4 bases, and 14 bases separated the two germline ends. The germline V gene encodes CDR1 SGHTS and CDR2 YDEGEE. The DNA of the CDR3 is TGTGCCAGCAGTTCCTCGGGTTGGGCAGATACGCAGTATTTT. Translated, it gives CASSSSGWADTQYF.

The chain employs TRBV2 and TRBJ2-3, with 9 nucleotides matching TRBD1. The CDR3 consists of 14 residues. From germline, CDR1 is SNHLY and CDR2 FYNNEI. V trimming: 6 bases; J trimming: 4 bases; junction bases outside the gene matches: 5. The CDR3 nucleotides read TGTGCCAGCAGCTCCGGGACAGGGCCAGATACGCAGTATTTT. It yields the protein CASSSGTGPDTQYF.

This rearrangement joins TRBV4-1 to TRBJ2-1; 7 positions agree with TRBD2. The germline V gene has CDR1 MGHRA and CDR2 YSYEKL. The CDR3 is made up of 16 amino acids. Trimming took 4 bases from V and 0 from J; bases not matched to a gene: 6. The CDR3 region is CASSLERGSSYNEQFF. The CDR3, as DNA: TGCGCCAGCAGCCTCGAGCGGGGTAGCTCCTACAATGAGCAGTTCTTC.

The rearrangement joins TRBV15 to TRBJ1-4; D gene unclear. The germline V and J ends were trimmed by 0 bases and 4 bases, with 9 bases remaining between them. The CDR3 totals 15 residues. Looked up from germline, CDR1 is LNHNV and CDR2 is YYDKDF (reference sequence). DNA for the CDR3: TGTGCCACCAGCAGAGATCTACAGTTTAATGAAAAACTGTTTTTT. Translating it yields CATSRDLQFNEKLFF.

The gene calls are TRBV28 and TRBJ1-1; tentatively, D is TRBD1 (5 bases). Germline V gives CDR1 MDHEN, CDR2 SYDVKM. Trimming pared 3 bases from V and 2 bases from J, leaving 13 bases between. CDR3 length: 15 residues. CDR3 nucleotide sequence: TGTGCCAGCAGTTTCGCCCCTGGGGCAAACACTGAAGCTTTCTTT. Residues: CASSFAPGANTEAFF.

The chain uses TRBV11-2 and TRBJ1-5, with 8 bases matching TRBD1. J was trimmed by 3 bases and V by 2 bases; bases with no gene match: 6. Germline V lookup: CDR1 SGHAT, CDR2 FQNNGV. The CDR3 length is 16 residues. This chain's CDR3 is CASSLSRQGANQPQHF. CDR3 nucleotide sequence: TGTGCCAGCAGCTTATCCCGCCAGGGGGCCAATCAGCCCCAGCATTTT.

The chain combines TRBV5-1 with TRBJ1-2; TRBD1 is a possible D gene (6 bases). V shed 4 bases and J shed 5 bases, with 18 bases lying between them. This CDR3 contains 15 residues. Germline CDR1 SGHRS, CDR2 YFSETQ. CDR3 sequence (DNA): TGCGCCAGCAGCACGCGGACAGATGACGTTTATGGCTACACCTTC. Translated: CASSTRTDDVYGYTF.

The chain uses TRBV7-9 and TRBJ2-1; the match to TRBD1 covers 7 bases. The CDR3 totals 16 residues. Germline V CDR1 and CDR2: SEHNR, FQNEAQ (reference sequence). Trimming took 3 bases from V and 5 from J; bases not matched to a gene: 10. CDR3 region: CASSFTYGTDHNEQFF. CDR3 DNA sequence: TGTGCCAGCAGCTTTACATACGGGACAGATCACAATGAGCAGTTCTTC.

This chain links TRBV5-1 with TRBJ2-3, with D possibly being TRBD2 (6 bases). Germline V gives CDR1 SGHRS, CDR2 YFSETQ. This CDR3 contains 20 residues. Trimming shortened V by 2 bases and J by 0 bases, and 25 bases separated the two germline ends. In DNA form, the CDR3 reads TGCGCCAGCAGCTTCCGGGACCGGGAGAGACACCCCACTAGCACAGATACGCAGTATTTT. The encoded protein is CASSFRDRERHPTSTDTQYF.

The chain couples TRBV6-6 to TRBJ2-7, with D perhaps TRBD1 (5 bases). Germline V gene sequence: CDR1 MNHNY, CDR2 SVGAGI (reference sequence). V was shortened by 2 bases and J by 3 bases, with 11 bases between the two germline ends. The length of the CDR3 is 14 residues. The CDR3 loop reads CASSYRGQVYEQYF. For the CDR3, the DNA is TGTGCCAGCAGTTACAGAGGACAAGTCTACGAGCAGTACTTC.

Of note for this clone: Other DNA sequences of this sample code for an identical CDR3. The rearrangement uses TRBV11-3 and TRBJ2-7; the match to TRBD1 covers 7 bases. Germline values: CDR1 SGHNT, CDR2 YENEEA. The trim removed 4 bases at V and 3 bases at J, leaving 6 bases unmatched. This CDR3 spans 14 amino acids. The CDR3 DNA follows: TGTGCCAGCAGCTACCGACAGGGAAACTACGAGCAGTACTTC. This sequence encodes CASSYRQGNYEQYF. The full variable domain, completed using reference TRBV11-3 and TRBJ2-7, is EAGVVQSPRYKIIEKKQPVAFWCNPISGHNTLYWYLQNLGQGPELLIRYENEEAVDDSQLPKDRFSAERLKGVDSTLKIQPAELGDSAVYLCASSYRQGNYEQYFGPGTRLTVT.

The chain joins TRBV27 to TRBJ1-6; 8 positions agree with TRBD1. The CDR3 is made up of 14 amino acids. CDR1 and CDR2 from the germline V gene are MNHEY and SMNVEV (reference sequence). With V trimmed by 7 bases and J by 6 bases, 5 bases remained unmatched. The CDR3 loop is CASNSTGANSPLHF. CDR3 nucleotide sequence: TGTGCCAGCAATTCGACAGGGGCTAATTCACCCCTCCACTTT.

This clone has a single count. This sample includes further DNA sequences coding for the same CDR3. The rearrangement links TRBV20-1 to TRBJ2-7, with D possibly matching TRBD2 (6 bases). CDR1 and CDR2 (germline): DFQATT, SNEGSKA (reference sequence). V lost 6 bases to trimming and J lost 7 bases, with 13 bases between them. This CDR3 is built from 11 residues. The CDR3 sequence is CSANLAREQYF. DNA of the CDR3: TGCAGTGCAAATCTAGCGCGGGAGCAGTACTTC.

This chain uses TRBV28 with TRBJ2-6, with a tentative D call TRBD1 (5 bases). The CDR3 consists of 15 residues. V lost 6 bases to trimming and J lost 0 bases, with 9 bases between them. Looked up from germline, CDR1 is MDHEN and CDR2 is SYDVKM. In nucleotides, the CDR3 is TGTGCCAGCAGCGCCAGGGTCTCTGGGGCCAACGTCCTGACTTTC. Translating it yields CASSARVSGANVLTF.

The CDR3 DNA is TGCGCCAGCAGCGTGGACAGTTTATATGGCTACACCTTC. Protein product: CASSVDSLYGYTF. The chain has TRBV4-1 and TRBJ1-2; tentative D call: TRBD1 (6 bases). CDR1 is MGHRA and CDR2 is YSYEKL in the germline V gene. This CDR3 comprises 13 residues. The germline V and J ends were trimmed by 5 bases and 5 bases, with 12 bases remaining between them.

V usage is TRBV3-1 (or the pseudogene TRBV3-2) and J usage is TRBJ1-2, with TRBD1 as a possible D gene (6 bases). The CDR3 length is 14 residues. V shed 2 bases and J shed 4 bases, with 11 bases lying between them. Germline values: CDR1 LGHDT, CDR2 YNNKEL (reference sequence). CDR3 amino acids: CASSQNYRAYGYTF. CDR3 DNA: TGTGCCAGCAGCCAAAACTACAGGGCCTATGGCTACACCTTC.

This sequence joins TRBV7-6 and TRBJ2-7, with a possible D match to TRBD2 (5 bases). The length of the CDR3 is 15 residues. With 4 bases removed from V and 1 base from J, the gap between germline ends came to 14 bases. Germline values: CDR1 SGHVS, CDR2 FNYEAQ. CDR3 in amino acids: CASSSRGISSYEQYF. CDR3 sequence (DNA): TGTGCCAGCAGCTCCAGAGGGATTTCTTCCTACGAGCAGTACTTC.